The rows below give T cell receptor beta chains drawn from one sample of a study of blood T cell repertoires in COVID-19. Using immunoSEQ multiplex PCR, the repertoire was profiled, and TCRdb retains in-frame clones only, with some absent. The table shows roughly 260,000 clones, with 65% to 85% occurring only once. The sequenced sample consisted of peripheral blood. Receptors originate from a middle-aged woman with active or convalescent COVID-19. The CDR3 runs from the conserved cysteine through the conserved F or W. The D gene is left open where the match is weak. Size values are once, few and many counts, or a class for expanded clones, and some rows have none.

j_gene,abundance,v_gene,d_gene,CDR3aa,CDR3nt
TRBJ1-2,once,TRBV10-3,.,CAISDQGGVYGYTF,TGTGCCATCAGTGATCAGGGAGGGGTCTATGGCTACACCTTC
TRBJ1-1,.,TRBV6-5,.,CASRYESEAFF,TGTGCCAGCAGGTACGAGAGTGAAGCTTTCTTT
TRBJ2-3,.,TRBV28,TRBD2,CASSSTSGGSISTDTQYF,TGTGCCAGCAGTTCTACTAGCGGGGGCTCCATTAGCACAGATACGCAGTATTTT
TRBJ1-1,.,TRBV10-2,.,CASSDGVPTEAFF,TGCGCCAGCAGTGATGGAGTCCCCACTGAAGCTTTCTTT
TRBJ2-3,.,TRBV19,TRBD1,CASRGQGRGFFTDTQYF,TGTGCCAGTAGGGGACAGGGTAGGGGGTTTTTCACAGATACGCAGTATTTT
TRBJ2-7,.,TRBV7-9,TRBD1,CASRAGTGKSHEQYF,TGTGCCAGCAGAGCCGGGACAGGGAAATCCCACGAGCAGTACTTC
TRBJ1-3,.,TRBV5-1,.,CASSPYSSDSGTIYF,TGCGCCAGCAGCCCATACTCGAGCGACAGCGGGACCATATATTTT
TRBJ1-2,.,TRBV11-2,TRBD1,CASSLVGQGANYGYTF,TGTGCCAGCAGCTTAGTGGGACAGGGGGCTAACTATGGCTACACCTTC
TRBJ2-2,few,TRBV29-1,.,CSVAAGNANTGELFF,TGCAGCGTTGCCGCGGGGAACGCGAACACCGGGGAGCTGTTTTTT
TRBJ2-3,few,TRBV5-4,TRBD1,CASSLVRDRGHDTQYF,TGTGCCAGCAGCTTGGTCCGGGACAGGGGGCACGATACGCAGTATTTT
TRBJ1-6,.,TRBV18,.,CASSPSGRNSPLHF,TGTGCCAGCTCACCAAGTGGGCGAAATTCACCCCTCCACTTT
TRBJ2-1,once,TRBV5-4,TRBD1,CASSPKDRSNEQFF,TGTGCCAGCAGCCCCAAGGACAGGTCCAATGAGCAGTTCTTC
TRBJ2-2,few,TRBV10-1,.,CASSLGGANTGELFF,TGCGCCAGCAGTTTGGGGGGAGCGAACACCGGGGAGCTGTTTTTT
TRBJ2-2,.,TRBV6-4,.,CASSDWTEGETGELFF,TGTGCCAGCAGTGACTGGACAGAGGGAGAGACCGGGGAGCTGTTTTTT
TRBJ1-2,few,TRBV7-2,.,CASSLQGVDGYTF,TGTGCCAGCAGCCTACAGGGAGTGGATGGCTACACCTTC
TRBJ2-5,.,TRBV10-3,.,CAISGSQETQYF,TGTGCCATCAGTGGTAGTCAAGAGACCCAGTACTTC
TRBJ1-2,.,TRBV4-1,.,CASSQEQSNYGYTF,TGCGCCAGCAGCCAAGAACAGAGTAACTATGGCTACACCTTC
TRBJ2-2,.,TRBV7-9,.,CASSLGADTGELFF,TGTGCCAGCAGCTTAGGGGCAGACACCGGGGAGCTGTTTTTT
TRBJ1-6,.,TRBV28,.,CASSLWVGLSYNSPLHF,TGTGCCAGCAGTTTATGGGTAGGACTCTCCTATAATTCACCCCTCCACTTT
TRBJ1-2,.,TRBV18,TRBD1,CASSPGQGEVGYTF,TGTGCCAGCTCACCAGGACAGGGGGAGGTTGGCTACACCTTC
TRBJ2-1,.,TRBV12-5,TRBD1,CASGLAKTGDDEQFF,TGTGCTAGTGGTTTGGCTAAGACAGGGGATGATGAGCAGTTCTTC
TRBJ2-7,once,TRBV11-2,TRBD1,CASSLAGQGAYEQYF,TGTGCCAGCAGCTTAGCGGGTCAGGGGGCCTACGAGCAGTACTTC